The present T cell receptor (beta chain) was sequenced within a study of identical twins. CDR3 length equals 14 residues. CDR1 is MNHEY and CDR2 is SMNVEV in the germline V gene (reference sequence). V lost 2 bases, J lost 5 bases, and 13 bases lay in between. TCRdb analysed the 5' RACE reads with MiXCR anew, one entry per CDR3 protein. The profile shows around 470,000 distinct CDR3 sequences, 14% of them singletons. A word on this clonotype: The antigen is not known.

Regarding the study as a whole: Beta out-of-frame sequences showed weaker excess twin sharing.

This sample also belongs to another study, concerning yellow fever vaccine responses in identical twins.

Sequenced input: CD4+ T cells sorted from blood. This chain uses TRBV27 with TRBJ2-7; D is perhaps TRBD1 or TRBD2 (6 bases each). The source of this sequence is a woman between 18 and 29 years old in good health. The CDR3 nucleotides read TGTGCCAGCAGTTTAAGGGGGGCTTACCACGAGCAGTACTTC. This codes for CASSLRGAYHEQYF.